This TCR beta chain was recorded in a study of tumor-infiltrating lymphocytes in primary liver carcinoma. Study-level information: The study enrolled male and female patients aged 30 to 69 years.

Researchers generated TCR beta cDNA from approximately 500 ng of total RNA, relying on a constant-region primer. It was through three nested multiplex PCR rounds of slightly modified ARM-PCR that TCR beta libraries arose. Primers for the first two PCR rounds were TRBV1-TRBV30 forward primers and a C-beta reverse primer (about 9 cycles per round). MiXCR, applied by TCRdb to the multiplex PCR reads, yields one record per CDR3 protein. This sample has approximately 300,000 distinct CDR3 sequences, with about 60% found just once. The CDR3 is 14 amino acids. Germline values: CDR1 MNHEY, CDR2 SVGAGI. Details on this clonotype: Its antigen is currently unknown. Germline and junction disagree at one end, which may indicate a read error.

It was unsorted whole blood that yielded blood RNA, and germline DNA was also extracted. Notes on the study in general: The overlap of tumor-adjacent and tumor-blood pairs was smaller than that of tumor region pairs. It was in tumors, not blood, that the top-250-clone fraction was significantly higher (p = 0.039).

This chain links TRBV6-5 with TRBJ2-5; TRBD2 matches 12 bases. The source is a man between 40 and 49 years old with primary liver carcinoma and hepatitis B virus infection. The sample comprised peripheral blood. The CDR3 region has the DNA TGTACCAGCAGTGCGACTAGCGGGAGAGAGGCCCAGTACTTC. Translated: CTSSATSGREAQYF.